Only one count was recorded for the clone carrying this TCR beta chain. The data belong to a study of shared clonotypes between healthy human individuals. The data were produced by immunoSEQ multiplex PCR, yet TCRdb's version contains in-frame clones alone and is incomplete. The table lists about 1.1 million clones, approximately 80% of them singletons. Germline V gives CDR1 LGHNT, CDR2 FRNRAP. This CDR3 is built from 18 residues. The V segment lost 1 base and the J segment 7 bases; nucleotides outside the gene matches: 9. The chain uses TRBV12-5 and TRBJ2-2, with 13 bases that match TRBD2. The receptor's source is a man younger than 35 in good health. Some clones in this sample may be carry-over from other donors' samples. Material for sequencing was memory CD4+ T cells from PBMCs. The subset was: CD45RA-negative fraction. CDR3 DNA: TGTGCTAGTGGTTTGGCGCCGACTAGCGGGAGGCTCAGCGGGGAGCTGTTTTTT. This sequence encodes CASGLAPTSGRLSGELFF.